A single T cell receptor beta chain is shown here with its context. Its antigen is currently unknown. CDR1 and CDR2 from the germline V gene are SGDLS and YYNGEE. V gave up 0 bases and J gave up 5 bases; unmatched junction bases: 7. The CDR3 runs to 18 residues. This sample is drawn from a study of beta chain features in type 1 diabetes. Study-level results: For Type 1 diabetes patients, all four CD4+ subsets carried TCRB CDR3s that were moderately but significantly shorter. Naive, central memory and Treg TCRB repertoires seemed to resemble each other more closely in patients than they did in healthy donors. Insertions were fewer and deletions more numerous at VDJ junctions in type 1 diabetes patients.

Expressed TCRB transcripts got sequenced, as all isolated RNA was reverse transcribed. Profiled with immunoSEQ multiplex PCR; TCRdb holds only in-frame clones, not every one. The table records 300,000 or so clones, approximately 13% of them present only once. The chain links TRBV9 to TRBJ2-5; 16 nucleotides match TRBD2. What was sequenced was naive CD4+ T cells from blood. The source is a woman aged 18-30 years with type 1 diabetes. The CDR3 DNA sequence: TGTGCCAGCAGCGTAGGCGGGACTAGCGGGAGGGCCTGGGAGACCCAGTACTTC. As protein: CASSVGGTSGRAWETQYF.